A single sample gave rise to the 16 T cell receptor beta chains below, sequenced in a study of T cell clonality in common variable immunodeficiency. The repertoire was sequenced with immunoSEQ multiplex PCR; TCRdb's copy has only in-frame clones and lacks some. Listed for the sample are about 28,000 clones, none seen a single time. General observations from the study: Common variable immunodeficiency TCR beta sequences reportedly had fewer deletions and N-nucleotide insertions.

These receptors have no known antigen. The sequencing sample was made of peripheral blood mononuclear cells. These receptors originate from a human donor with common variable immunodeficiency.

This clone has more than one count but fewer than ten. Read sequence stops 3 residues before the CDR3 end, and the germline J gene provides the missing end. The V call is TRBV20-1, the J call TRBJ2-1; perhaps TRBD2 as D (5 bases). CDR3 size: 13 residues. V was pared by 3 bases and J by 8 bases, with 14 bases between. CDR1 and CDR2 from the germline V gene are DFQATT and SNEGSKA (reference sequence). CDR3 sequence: CSASPSASYEQFF. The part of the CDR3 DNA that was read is TGCAGTGCTAGCCCCTCGGCTAGCTATGAG.

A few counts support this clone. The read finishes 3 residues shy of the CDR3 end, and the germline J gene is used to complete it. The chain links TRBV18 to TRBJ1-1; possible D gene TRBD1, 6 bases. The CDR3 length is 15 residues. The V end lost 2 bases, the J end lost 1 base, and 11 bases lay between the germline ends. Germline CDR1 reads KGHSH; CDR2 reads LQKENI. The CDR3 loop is CASSPGGQPNTEAFF. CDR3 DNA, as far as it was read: TGTGCCAGCTCACCAGGAGGACAGCCGAACACTGAA. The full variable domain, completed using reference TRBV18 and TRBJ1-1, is NAGVMQNPRHLVRRRGQEARLRCSPMKGHSHVYWYRQLPEEGLKFMVYLQKENIIDESGMPKERFSAEFPKEGPSILRIQQVVRGDSAAYFCASSPGGQPNTEAFFGQGTRLTVV.

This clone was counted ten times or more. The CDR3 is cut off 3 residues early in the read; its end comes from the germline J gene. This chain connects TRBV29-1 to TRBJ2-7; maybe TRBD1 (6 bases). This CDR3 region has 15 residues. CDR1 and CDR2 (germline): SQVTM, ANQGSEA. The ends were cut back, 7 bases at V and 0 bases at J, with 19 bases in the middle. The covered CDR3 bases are TGCAGCGCACGTCCCCACGGACAGAACTCCTACGAG. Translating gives CSARPHGQNSYE. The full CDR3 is CSARPHGQNSYEQYF.

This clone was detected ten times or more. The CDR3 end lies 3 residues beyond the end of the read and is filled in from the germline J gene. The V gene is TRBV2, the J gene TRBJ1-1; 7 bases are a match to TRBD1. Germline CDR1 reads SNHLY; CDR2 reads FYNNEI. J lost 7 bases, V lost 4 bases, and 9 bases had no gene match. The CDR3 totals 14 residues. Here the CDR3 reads CASSAGGGAGEAFF. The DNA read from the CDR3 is TGTGCCAGCAGTGCCGGAGGGGGCGCGGGTGAA.

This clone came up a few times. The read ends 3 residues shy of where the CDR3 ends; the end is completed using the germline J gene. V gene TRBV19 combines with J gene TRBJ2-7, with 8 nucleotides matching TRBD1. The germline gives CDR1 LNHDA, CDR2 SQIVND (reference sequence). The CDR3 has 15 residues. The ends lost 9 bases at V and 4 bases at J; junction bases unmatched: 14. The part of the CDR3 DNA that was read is TGTGCCAGCACTGGCCGGTGGGACAGGCCGTACGAG. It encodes CASTGRWDRPYE. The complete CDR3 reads CASTGRWDRPYEQYF.

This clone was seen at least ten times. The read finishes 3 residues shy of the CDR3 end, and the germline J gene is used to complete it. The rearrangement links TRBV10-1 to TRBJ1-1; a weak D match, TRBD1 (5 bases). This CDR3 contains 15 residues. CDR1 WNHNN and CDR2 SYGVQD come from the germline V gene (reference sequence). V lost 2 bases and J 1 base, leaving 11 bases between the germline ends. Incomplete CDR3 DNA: TGCGCCAGCAGTGAGGGCAGGGTCCGGAACACTGAA. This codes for CASSEGRVRNTE. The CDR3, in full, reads CASSEGRVRNTEAFF.

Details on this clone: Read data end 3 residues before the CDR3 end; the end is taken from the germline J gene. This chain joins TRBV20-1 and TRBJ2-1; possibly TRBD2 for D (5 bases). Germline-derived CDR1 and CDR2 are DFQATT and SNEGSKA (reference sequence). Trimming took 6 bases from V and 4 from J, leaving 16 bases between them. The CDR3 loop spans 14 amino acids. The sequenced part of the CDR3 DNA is TGCAGTGCCTCAGGACTGCTGGGATACAATGAG. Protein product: CSASGLLGYNE. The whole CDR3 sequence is CSASGLLGYNEQFF.

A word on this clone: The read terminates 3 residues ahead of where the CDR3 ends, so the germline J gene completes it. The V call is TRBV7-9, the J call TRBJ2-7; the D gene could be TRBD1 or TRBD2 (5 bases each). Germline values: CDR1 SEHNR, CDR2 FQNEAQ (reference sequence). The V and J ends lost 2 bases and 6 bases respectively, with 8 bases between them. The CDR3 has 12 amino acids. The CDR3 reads CASSLKGSEQYF. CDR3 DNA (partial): TGTGCCAGCAGCTTAAAGGGGAGCGAG.

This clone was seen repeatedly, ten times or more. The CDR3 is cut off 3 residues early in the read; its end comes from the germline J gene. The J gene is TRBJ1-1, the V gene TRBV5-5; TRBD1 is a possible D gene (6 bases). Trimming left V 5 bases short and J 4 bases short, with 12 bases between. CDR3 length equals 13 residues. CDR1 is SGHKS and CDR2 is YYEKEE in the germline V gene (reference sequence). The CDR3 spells CASSSGVGTEAFF. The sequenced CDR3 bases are TGTGCCAGCAGTTCAGGGGTCGGCACTGAA.

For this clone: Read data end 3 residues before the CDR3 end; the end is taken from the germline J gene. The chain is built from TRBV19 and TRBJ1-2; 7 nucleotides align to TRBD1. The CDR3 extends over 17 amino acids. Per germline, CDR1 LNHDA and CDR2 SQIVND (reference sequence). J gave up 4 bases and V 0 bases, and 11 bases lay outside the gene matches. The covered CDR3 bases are TGTGCCAGTAGTATAGATCTCTTACAGGGGCTCGGCTATGGC. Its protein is CASSIDLLQGLGYG. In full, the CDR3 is CASSIDLLQGLGYGYTF.

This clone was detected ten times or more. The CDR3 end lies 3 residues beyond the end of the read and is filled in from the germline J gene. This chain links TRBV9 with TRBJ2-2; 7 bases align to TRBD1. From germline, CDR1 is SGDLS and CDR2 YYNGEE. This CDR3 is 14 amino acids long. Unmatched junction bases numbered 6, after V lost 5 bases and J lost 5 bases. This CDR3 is CASSRQGRTGELFF. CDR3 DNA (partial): TGTGCCAGCAGTCGACAGGGACGGACCGGGGAG.

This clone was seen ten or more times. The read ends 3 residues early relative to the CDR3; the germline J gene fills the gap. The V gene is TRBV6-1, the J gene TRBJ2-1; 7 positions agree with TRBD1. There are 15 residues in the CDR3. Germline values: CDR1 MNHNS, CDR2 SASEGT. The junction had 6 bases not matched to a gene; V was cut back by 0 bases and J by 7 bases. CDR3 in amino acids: CASSEAGDRPNEQFF. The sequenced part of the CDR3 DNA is TGTGCCAGCAGTGAAGCTGGGGACAGACCAAATGAG.

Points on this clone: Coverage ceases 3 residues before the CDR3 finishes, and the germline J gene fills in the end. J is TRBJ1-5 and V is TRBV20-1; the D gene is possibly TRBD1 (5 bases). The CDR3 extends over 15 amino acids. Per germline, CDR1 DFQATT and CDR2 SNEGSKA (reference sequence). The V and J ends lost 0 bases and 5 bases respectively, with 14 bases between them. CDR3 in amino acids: CSAREGGTIHQPQHF. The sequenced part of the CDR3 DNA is TGCAGTGCTAGAGAGGGGGGGACGATTCATCAGCCC.

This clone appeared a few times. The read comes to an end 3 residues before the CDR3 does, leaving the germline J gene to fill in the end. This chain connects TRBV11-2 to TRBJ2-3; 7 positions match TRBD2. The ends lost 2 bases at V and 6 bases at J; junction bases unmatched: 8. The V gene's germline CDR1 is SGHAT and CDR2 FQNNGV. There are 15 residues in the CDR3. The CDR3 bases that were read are TGTGCCAGCAGCTTACTTTCGGCGGGGGAGGATACG. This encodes CASSLLSAGEDT. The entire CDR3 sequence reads CASSLLSAGEDTQYF.

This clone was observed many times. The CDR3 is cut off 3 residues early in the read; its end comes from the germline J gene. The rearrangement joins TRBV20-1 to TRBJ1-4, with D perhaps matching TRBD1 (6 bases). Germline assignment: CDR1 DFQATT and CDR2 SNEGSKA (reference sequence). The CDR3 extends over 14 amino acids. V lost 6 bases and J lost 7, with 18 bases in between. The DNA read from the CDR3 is TGCAGTGCCACAAAGGGGGGGCAGGGTGAAAAA. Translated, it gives CSATKGGQGEK. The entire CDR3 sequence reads CSATKGGQGEKLFF.

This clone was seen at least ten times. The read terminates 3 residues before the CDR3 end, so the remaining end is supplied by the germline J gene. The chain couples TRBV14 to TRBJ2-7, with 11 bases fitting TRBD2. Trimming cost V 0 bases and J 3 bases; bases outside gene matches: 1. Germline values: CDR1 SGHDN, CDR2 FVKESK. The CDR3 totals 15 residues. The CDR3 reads CASSQEGLAGYEQYF. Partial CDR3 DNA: TGTGCCAGCAGCCAAGAAGGACTAGCGGGCTACGAG.